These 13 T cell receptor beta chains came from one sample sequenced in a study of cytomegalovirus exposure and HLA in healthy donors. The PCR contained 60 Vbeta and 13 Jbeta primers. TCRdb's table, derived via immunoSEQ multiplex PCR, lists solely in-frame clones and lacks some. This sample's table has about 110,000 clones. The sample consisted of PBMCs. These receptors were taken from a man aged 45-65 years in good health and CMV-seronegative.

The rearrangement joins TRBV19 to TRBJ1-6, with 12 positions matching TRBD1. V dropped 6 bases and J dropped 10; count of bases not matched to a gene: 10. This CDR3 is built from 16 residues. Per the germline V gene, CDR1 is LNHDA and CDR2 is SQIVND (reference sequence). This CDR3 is CASSQGTGGAWSPLHF. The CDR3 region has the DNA TGTGCCAGTAGCCAAGGGACAGGGGGCGCTTGGTCACCCCTCCACTTT.

The CDR3 DNA reads as TGCGCCAGCGGCCGCTCCGGGACAGGGGGAACGGAGACCCAGTACTTC. As protein: CASGRSGTGGTETQYF. The rearrangement uses TRBV4-1 and TRBJ2-5; TRBD1 aligns across 11 bases. The germline gives CDR1 MGHRA, CDR2 YSYEKL. The CDR3 is 16 residues long. Unmatched junction bases numbered 13, after V lost 8 bases and J lost 5 bases.

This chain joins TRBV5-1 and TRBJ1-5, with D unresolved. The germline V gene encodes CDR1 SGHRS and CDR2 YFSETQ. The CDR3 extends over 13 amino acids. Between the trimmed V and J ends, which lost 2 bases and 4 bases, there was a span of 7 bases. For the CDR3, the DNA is TGCGCCAGCAGCTTAGACGGGAATCAGCCCCAGCATTTT. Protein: CASSLDGNQPQHF.

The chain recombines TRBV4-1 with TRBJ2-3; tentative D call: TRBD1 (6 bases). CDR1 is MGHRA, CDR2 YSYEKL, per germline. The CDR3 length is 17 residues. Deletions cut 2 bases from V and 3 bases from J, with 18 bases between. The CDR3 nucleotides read TGCGCCAGCAGCCAAACCCCCAGGGGACGTCCTACAGATACGCAGTATTTT. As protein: CASSQTPRGRPTDTQYF.

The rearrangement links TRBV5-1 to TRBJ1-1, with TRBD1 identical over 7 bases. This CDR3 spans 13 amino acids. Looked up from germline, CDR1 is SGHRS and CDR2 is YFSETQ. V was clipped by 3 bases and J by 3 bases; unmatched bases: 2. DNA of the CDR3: TGCGCCAGCAGCTCCAGGGGGGACACTGAAGCTTTCTTT. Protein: CASSSRGDTEAFF. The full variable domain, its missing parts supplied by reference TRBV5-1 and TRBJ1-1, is KAGVTQTPRYLIKTRGQQVTLSCSPISGHRSVSWYQQTPGQGLQFLFEYFSETQRNKGNFPGRFSGRQFSNSRSEMNVSTLELGDSALYLCASSSRGDTEAFFGQGTRLTVV.

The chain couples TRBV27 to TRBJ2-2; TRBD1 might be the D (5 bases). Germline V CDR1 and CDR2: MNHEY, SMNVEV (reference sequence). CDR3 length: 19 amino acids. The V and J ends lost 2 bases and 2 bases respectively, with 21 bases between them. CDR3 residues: CASSLQGFFVLPNTGELFF. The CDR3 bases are TGTGCCAGCAGTTTACAGGGTTTTTTTGTCCTACCAAACACCGGGGAGCTGTTTTTT.

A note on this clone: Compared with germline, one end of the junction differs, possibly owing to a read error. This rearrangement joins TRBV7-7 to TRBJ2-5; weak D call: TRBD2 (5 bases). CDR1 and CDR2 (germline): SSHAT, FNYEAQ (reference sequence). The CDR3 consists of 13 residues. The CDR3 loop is CASSPRAGETQYF. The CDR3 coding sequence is TGTGCTAGCAGCCCGCGGGCTGGTGAGACCCAGTACTTC.

DNA for the CDR3: TGTGCCAGTAGTATAGAGGGCTCAAATACGCAGTATTTT. This encodes CASSIEGSNTQYF. The chain couples TRBV19 to TRBJ2-3; unclear D gene. Germline values: CDR1 LNHDA, CDR2 SQIVND (reference sequence). The CDR3 is 13 amino acids. V was pared by 0 bases and J by 7 bases, with 8 bases between.

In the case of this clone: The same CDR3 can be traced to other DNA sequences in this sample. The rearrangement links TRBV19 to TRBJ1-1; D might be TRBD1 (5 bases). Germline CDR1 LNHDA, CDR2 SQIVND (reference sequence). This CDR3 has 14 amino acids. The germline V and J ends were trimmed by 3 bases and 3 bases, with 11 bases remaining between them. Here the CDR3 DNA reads TGTGCCAGTAGTATTAGGGGAAGGGACACTGAAGCTTTCTTT. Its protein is CASSIRGRDTEAFF.

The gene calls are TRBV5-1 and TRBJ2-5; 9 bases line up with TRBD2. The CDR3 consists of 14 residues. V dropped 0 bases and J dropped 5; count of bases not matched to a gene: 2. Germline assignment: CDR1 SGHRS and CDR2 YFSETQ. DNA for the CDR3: TGCGCCAGCAGCTTGGGGACTAGCGCGGAGACCCAGTACTTC. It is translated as CASSLGTSAETQYF.

CDR3 amino acids: CASSSYRGRGNQPQHF. CDR3 sequence (DNA): TGTGCCAGCAGTTCCTACAGGGGAAGGGGCAATCAGCCCCAGCATTTT. The chain is built from TRBV27 and TRBJ1-5; 7 bases map to TRBD1. V lost 4 bases and J lost 2; bases outside the gene matches: 8. The CDR3 loop spans 16 amino acids. CDR1 is MNHEY and CDR2 is SMNVEV in the germline V gene (reference sequence).

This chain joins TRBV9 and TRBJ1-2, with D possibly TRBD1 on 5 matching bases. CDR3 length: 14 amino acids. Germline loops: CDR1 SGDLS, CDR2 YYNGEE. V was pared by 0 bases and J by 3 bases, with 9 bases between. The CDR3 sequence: CASSVEGLHYGYTF. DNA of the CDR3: TGTGCCAGCAGCGTAGAGGGACTACACTATGGCTACACCTTC.

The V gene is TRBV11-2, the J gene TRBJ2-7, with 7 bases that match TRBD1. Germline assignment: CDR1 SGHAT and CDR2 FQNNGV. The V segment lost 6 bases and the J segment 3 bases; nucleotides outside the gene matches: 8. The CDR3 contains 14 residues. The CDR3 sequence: CASSFGTADYEQYF. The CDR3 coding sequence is TGTGCCAGCAGTTTCGGGACAGCCGACTACGAGCAGTACTTC.